The present entry profiles one TCR beta chain with its context. The data derive from a study of blood T cell repertoires in COVID-19. Looking at the study overall: Spain, Italy and the United States supplied samples that represented acute and convalescent COVID-19.

Source study methods: Quantification of nucleated cells was approximated via reference gene primer amplification. Only in-frame clones appear in the TCRdb table, and some are missing; sequencing was by immunoSEQ multiplex PCR. The V and J calls and clone size were taken over from that table, and D and trimming were inferred from the DNA. The sample contains about 46,000 clones, more than 70% of which appear only once. Material: peripheral blood. The receptor comes from a man in his fifties or sixties with acute or convalescent COVID-19.

CDR3 residues: CASSLGQASNQPQHF. CDR3 in DNA: TGTGCCAGCAGCCTGGGACAGGCTAGCAATCAGCCCCAGCATTTT. The chain is built from TRBV6-5 and TRBJ1-5, with TRBD1 matching over 8 bases. J lost 0 bases, V lost 6 bases, and 4 bases had no gene match. Germline CDR1 and CDR2: MNHEY and SVGAGI. The CDR3 has 15 residues.